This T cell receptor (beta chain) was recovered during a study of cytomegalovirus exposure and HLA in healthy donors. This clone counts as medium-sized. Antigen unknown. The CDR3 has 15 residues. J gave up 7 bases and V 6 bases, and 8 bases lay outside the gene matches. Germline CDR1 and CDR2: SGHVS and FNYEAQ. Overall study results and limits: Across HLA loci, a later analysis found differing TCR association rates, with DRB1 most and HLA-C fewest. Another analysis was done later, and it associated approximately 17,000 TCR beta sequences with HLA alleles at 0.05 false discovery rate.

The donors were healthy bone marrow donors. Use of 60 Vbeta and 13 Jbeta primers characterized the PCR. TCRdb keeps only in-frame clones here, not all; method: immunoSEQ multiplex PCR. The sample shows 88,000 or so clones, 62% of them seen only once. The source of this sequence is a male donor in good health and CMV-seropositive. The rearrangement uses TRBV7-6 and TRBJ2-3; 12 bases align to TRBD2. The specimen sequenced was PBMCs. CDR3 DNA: TGTGCCAGCAGTCTAGCGGGAGGGCCGAGCAATACGCAGTATTTT. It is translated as CASSLAGGPSNTQYF.